These 10 T cell receptor beta chains originate from one sample sequenced in a study of control samples from healthy donors and cancer patients. Only in-frame clones appear in the TCRdb table, and some are missing; sequencing was by immunoSEQ multiplex PCR. The sample lists some 130,000 clones, 80% to 95% occurring once. The specimen was blood. The receptors were gathered from a man between 18 and 35 years old in good health.

The genes are TRBV10-3 and TRBJ1-3; no definite D call. Germline V gives CDR1 ENHRY, CDR2 SYGVKD. Trimming removed 3 bases from V and 2 bases from J, with 14 bases in between. The CDR3 totals 16 residues. CDR3 DNA: TGTGCCATCAGTGAAGGACGCGCCGGGGCTGGAAACACCATATATTTT. Its translation: CAISEGRAGAGNTIYF.

The V and J genes are TRBV5-4 and TRBJ1-2; D is unclear. CDR3 length: 15 amino acids. Germline lookup yields CDR1 SGHNT and CDR2 YYREEE (reference sequence). V gave up 0 bases and J gave up 5 bases, with 14 bases separating them. The CDR3 DNA reads as TGTGCCAGCAGCTTGGACAGCTCGGGCGTGTATGGCTACACCTTC. This translates into CASSLDSSGVYGYTF. The full variable domain, in which reference TRBV5-4 and TRBJ1-2 provide the parts outside the CDR3, is ETGVTQSPTHLIKTRGQQVTLRCSSQSGHNTVSWYQQALGQGPQFIFQYYREEENGRGNFPPRFSGLQFPNYSSELNVNALELDDSALYLCASSLDSSGVYGYTFGSGTRLTVV.

CDR3 sequence: CASSSQGTGNTEAFF. CDR3 DNA: TGTGCCAGCAGCTCACAGGGGACAGGGAACACTGAAGCTTTCTTT. V is TRBV7-2 and J is TRBJ1-1, with 8 bases identical to TRBD1. The V and J ends lost 4 bases and 1 base, in that order; junction bases with no gene match: 5. Germline V gene data show CDR1 as SGHTA and CDR2 as FQGNSA. The CDR3 has 15 residues.

The chain has TRBV30 and TRBJ1-5; D is unresolved. Trimming took 5 bases from V and 3 from J, leaving 5 bases between them. The CDR3 consists of 11 residues. CDR1 is GTSNPN, CDR2 SVGIG, per germline (reference sequence). The CDR3 DNA is TGTGCCTGGGGGGTCAATCAGCCCCAGCATTTT. It yields the protein CAWGVNQPQHF.

This clone was recorded a few times. The rearrangement joins TRBV4-2 to TRBJ2-3; possibly TRBD2 for D (6 bases). Trimming removed 8 bases from V and 6 bases from J, with 12 bases in between. The CDR3 has 12 residues. Looked up from germline, CDR1 is LGHNA and CDR2 is YNFKEQ. The CDR3 DNA sequence: TGTGCCAGCGGGAACCGGGGGGATACGCAGTATTTT. It translates to CASGNRGDTQYF.

This clone was picked up one time. Other nucleotide sequences from this sample produce the same CDR3. The rearrangement links TRBV27 to TRBJ2-1; D unresolved. Deletions cut 0 bases from V and 7 bases from J, with 7 bases between. CDR1 and CDR2 from the germline V gene are MNHEY and SMNVEV (reference sequence). This CDR3 contains 13 residues. The CDR3 region has the DNA TGTGCCAGCAGTTTATCGAGACAAAATGAGCAGTTCTTC. As protein: CASSLSRQNEQFF.

CDR3 sequence reads: CASRRGSGGNEQYF. In nucleotides, the CDR3 is TGTGCCAGCAGGAGGGGTAGCGGGGGAAACGAGCAGTACTTC. V gene TRBV6-5 combines with J gene TRBJ2-7; 9 bases match TRBD2. Germline V gene data show CDR1 as MNHEY and CDR2 as SVGAGI. J gave up 5 bases and V 6 bases, and 8 bases lay outside the gene matches. The CDR3 is made up of 14 amino acids.

This clone appeared once. This chain joins TRBV23-1 and TRBJ1-1, with a weak D call TRBD1 (5 bases). TRBV23-1 is labeled an ORF, and its function is uncertain. The CDR3 sequence is 15 residues long. V was shortened by 3 bases and J by 0 bases, with 11 bases between the two germline ends. The DNA for the CDR3 is TGCGCCAGCAGTCACCGGACAATATTGAACACTGAAGCTTTCTTT. Amino acids: CASSHRTILNTEAFF.

The chain is built from TRBV15 and TRBJ1-6, with D hard to call. Per germline, CDR1 LNHNV and CDR2 YYDKDF (reference sequence). Trimming cost V 3 bases and J 5 bases, with 11 bases left between them. The CDR3 has 15 residues. The CDR3 loop is CATSSPEENNSPLHF. The CDR3 coding sequence is TGTGCCACCAGCAGTCCCGAAGAAAATAATTCACCCCTCCACTTT.

The rearrangement uses TRBV14 and TRBJ2-7; D gene unclear. The V and J ends lost 1 base and 6 bases respectively, with 4 bases between them. The CDR3 sequence is 11 residues long. From germline, CDR1 is SGHDN and CDR2 FVKESK. The CDR3 DNA sequence: TGTGCCAGCAGCCAAGGGTTCGAGCAGTACTTC. Its protein is CASSQGFEQYF.